This is a list of T cell receptor beta chains from one sample in a study of shared clonotypes between healthy human individuals. Data came from immunoSEQ multiplex PCR; TCRdb stores just in-frame clones and leaves some out. The sample consists of 2 million to 2.5 million clones, around 95% of them appearing once. The sequenced sample was naive CD4+ T cells sorted from blood. The receptor source for this set is a man aged 18-30 years in good health. Each CDR3 is given with its conserved first and last residue.

V gene,CDR3 protein
TRBV7-9,CASSRDGYEQYF
TRBV11-3,CASSPGAGELFF
TRBV5-4,CASSPTGASYNEQFF
TRBV6-1,CASTQGQPRPQHF
TRBV6-5,CASSQTPLGNTIYF
TRBV7-2,CASSSFGGYGYTF
TRBV5-6,CASRATGNPYEQYF
TRBV7-9,CASSPNSRTGGSGNTIYF
TRBV25-1,CASTQGLGAYGYTF
TRBV4-1,CASSPIIMGRPGEQYF
TRBV28,CASSLDAIREREQYF
TRBV9,CASSVHGSSYNEQFF
TRBV18,CASSPQGGYPGANVLTF
TRBV9,CASSVEGSSSGELFF
TRBV5-1,CASSKGQVTTGELFF
TRBV5-1,CASSLAARTGGMSSYEQYF
TRBV6-1,CASSSSYNSPLHF
TRBV4-1,CASSQDSQDRASNQPQHF
TRBV15,CATHRGGGTYNEQFF
TRBV7-2,CASSPWDSTDTQYF
TRBV2,CASSGQGGYEQYF
TRBV9,CASSLRGSGSTDTQYF
TRBV7-9,CASSSFRGTEQFF
TRBV6-1,CASSEQDRGYTF
TRBV19,CASSIAGAEYGYTF
TRBV5-1,CASSPTSGPTGETQYF
TRBV5-8,CASSRGVQGADYGYTF
TRBV6-1,CASSEQSGNTIYF
TRBV7-2,CASSSPSGVAYNSPLHF
TRBV4-1,CASSQEEGNQPQHF
TRBV20-1,CSARDWSYQFF
TRBV18,CASSPENTIYF
TRBV9,CASSIRQTGELFF
TRBV9,CASSAPGGAVGGEAFF
TRBV6-6,CASNKDRGRYGYTF
TRBV6-5,CASSRTSAEQYF
TRBV2,CASSDPGLSYEQYF
TRBV10-3,CAISGTGLTDTQYF
TRBV2,CASRTGLSNQPQHF
TRBV10-1,CACGLAGTDTQYF
TRBV6-5,CASSSDRGHHEQYF
TRBV2,CASLAQGQGTGELFF
TRBV9,CASSVKTGQAGWHEQYF
TRBV6-5,CASSRGSDTIYF
TRBV5-4,CASSLEGGKLYGYTF
TRBV5-1,CASSKAGTGVGETQYF
TRBV19,CASSIRRGNSYEQYF
TRBV7-9,CASSLLAGGPLETQYF
TRBV9,CASSVNPQETQYF
TRBV4-1,CASSHFGSNANTGELFF
TRBV14,CASSQQGASEAFF
TRBV7-2,CASKEGSDRAADTQYF
TRBV6-5,CASTLTDANTGELFF